This TCR beta chain was obtained from a study of OX40 agonist ivuxolimab in advanced cancers. With respect to the entire study: Ivuxolimab, which targeted the costimulatory receptor OX40 (CD134), was an agonistic, fully human IgG2 monoclonal antibody. Intravenous ivuxolimab was administered to patients every 2 weeks at six dose levels: 0.01, 0.1, 0.3, 1.5, 3 and 10 mg/kg. Of the roughly 51 patients in dose escalation, about 20 had hepatocellular carcinoma, roughly 15 had melanoma, 9 had renal cell carcinoma and 9 had head and neck cancer. In the dose-escalation cohort, around four fifths of patients were male, and the mean age was approximately 64 years, with a range of about 23 to 85. Prior anti-PD-1, anti-PD-L1 or anti-CTLA-4 therapy was permitted, and approximately 40% of dose-escalation patients had received checkpoint inhibitors. Partial responses occurred in three dose-escalation patients: two with cutaneous melanoma and one with hepatocellular carcinoma. Peripheral TCRbeta sequencing aimed to test whether ivuxolimab altered TCR sequence diversity and caused clonal T-cell expansion. The paper describes the monotherapy dose-escalation part (N of about 57 patients) of the phase I trial of ivuxolimab.

To sequence the TCRbeta CDR3 region, genomic DNA was isolated from the sorted cells. The immunoSEQ Assay was used to sequence the TCRbeta CDR3 regions. TCRdb's version of the immuneACCESS table is confined to in-frame rearrangements and falls short of the full clone set. An unresolved V gene accounts for under half of the shortfall where checked; the remainder is of unknown origin. The sample table contains 77,000 or so clones; only one count was recorded for 85% to 90% of them. The ten biggest clones cover about an eighth of the sample. V gives up 6 bases and J gives up 6 bases, and the segment between their germline ends measures 15 bases. From its cysteine to its phenylalanine, the CDR3 spans 14 amino acids. CDR3 DNA only is kept here, 42 bases in frame from base 1. CDR1 and CDR2 were assigned from the germline V gene as MDHEN and SYDVKM. The trial excluded patients who had a history of autoimmune disease or who were on systemic immunosuppression. In every dose cohort, peripheral blood was drawn for TCR sequencing at baseline, cycle 4 day 1, and cycle 7 day 1. Samples came from an open-label, multicenter, first-in-human phase I dose-escalation trial of ivuxolimab. Adults with locally advanced or metastatic melanoma, renal cell carcinoma, hepatocellular carcinoma or head and neck squamous cell carcinoma were enrolled in the trial. Before TCR sequencing, CD4+ T cells and CD8+ T cells were sorted from peripheral blood as separate populations.

The research as a whole found: After ivuxolimab, CD8+ T cells had more expanded clones than CD4+ T cells on average. Antigen specificity was not determined for the clonally expanded peripheral T cells. Low levels of normalized T-cell clonal expansion were also seen in some nonresponding patients. In the 0.1-3.0 mg/kg groups, partial responders were among the patients with the lowest normalized peripheral clonal expansion, particularly in CD8+ T cells. At doses from 0.1 to 3.0 mg/kg, clonal expansion was seen in both CD4+ and CD8+ blood T cells between baseline and week 6.

As concerns this clone: What antigen it recognizes has not been identified. Base qualities were left out, and no much larger clone turns up one base away.

The clonotype comes from an adult with an advanced solid tumor such as melanoma, head and neck, liver or kidney cancer. Recombination connected TRBV28 to TRBJ2-1; TRBD1 is a possible D gene, resting on 5 matching bases. The sequences come from CD4+ or CD8+ T cells sorted from blood, collected in a trial of the OX40 agonist ivuxolimab. The nucleotide sequence is given as TGTGCCAGCAGATACAGGTCCGGTCTCAATGAGCAGTTCTTC. This gives the protein CASRYRSGLNEQFF.